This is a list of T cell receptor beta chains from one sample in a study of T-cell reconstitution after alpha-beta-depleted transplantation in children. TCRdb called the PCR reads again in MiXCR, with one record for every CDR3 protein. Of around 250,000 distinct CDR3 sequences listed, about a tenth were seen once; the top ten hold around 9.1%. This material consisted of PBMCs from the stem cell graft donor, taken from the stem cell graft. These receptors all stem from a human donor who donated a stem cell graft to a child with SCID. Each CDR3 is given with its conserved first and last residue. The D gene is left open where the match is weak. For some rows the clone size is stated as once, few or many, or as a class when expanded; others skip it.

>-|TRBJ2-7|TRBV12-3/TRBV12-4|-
TGTGCCAGCAGTTTCCCGGGGTCCGAGCAGTACTTC
CASSFPGSEQYF
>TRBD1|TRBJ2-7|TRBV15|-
TGTGCCACCAGCGAGGGGACAGGGTGGGACGAGCAGTACTTC
CATSEGTGWDEQYF
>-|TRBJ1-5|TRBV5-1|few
TGCGCCAGCAGCTTGGAGGGCCTAACGAGTGTCAATCAGCCCCAGCATTTT
CASSLEGLTSVNQPQHF
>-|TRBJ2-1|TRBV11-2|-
TGTGCCAGCGCCGACGGCGTTGAGCAGTTCTTC
CASADGVEQFF
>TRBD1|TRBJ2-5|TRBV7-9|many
TGTGCCAGCAGCTTTCAGGGGGTCCCGAAAAAAGAGACCCAGTACTTC
CASSFQGVPKKETQYF
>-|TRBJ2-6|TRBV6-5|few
TGTGCCAGCAGTTACTCGGCGGTCCGTCTTGGGGCCAACGTCCTGACTTTC
CASSYSAVRLGANVLTF
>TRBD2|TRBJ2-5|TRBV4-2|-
TGTGCCAGCAGCCAAGAAGAACTAGCGGAAGAGACCCAGTACTTC
CASSQEELAEETQYF
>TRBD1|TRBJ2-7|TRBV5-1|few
TGCGCCAGCAGCTTGGTCTTCGGGGCAGGGGGAAACGAGCAGTACTTC
CASSLVFGAGGNEQYF
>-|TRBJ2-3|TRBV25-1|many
TGTGCCAGCAGCACAGATACGCAGTATTTT
CASSTDTQYF
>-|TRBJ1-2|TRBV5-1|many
TGCGCCAGCAGCTCCGGACAGATAAAGTGGGGCTACACCTTC
CASSSGQIKWGYTF
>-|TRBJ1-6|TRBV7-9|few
TGTGCCAGCAGCTTAGGGGACGGGACGGGGATTTCACCCCTCCACTTT
CASSLGDGTGISPLHF
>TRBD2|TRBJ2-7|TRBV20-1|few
TGCAGTGCTAGAGCTGGTAGCGGGTCCTACGAGCAGTACTTC
CSARAGSGSYEQYF
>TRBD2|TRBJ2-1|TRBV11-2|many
TGTGCCAGCAGCCCCCGGACTAGCGGGGGCGGAAATGAGCAGTTCTTC
CASSPRTSGGGNEQFF
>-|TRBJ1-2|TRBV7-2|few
TGTGCCAGCAGCTTAGTAGGGGGGACCGGTGGCTACACCTTC
CASSLVGGTGGYTF
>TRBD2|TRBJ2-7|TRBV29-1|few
TGCAGCGTTGAATCGGGGGGAGGCGAGCAGTACTTC
CSVESGGGEQYF
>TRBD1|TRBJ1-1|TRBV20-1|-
TGCAGTGCTGTCCGGGACAGGGCCATGAACCGGGGGGAAGCTTTCTTT
CSAVRDRAMNRGEAFF
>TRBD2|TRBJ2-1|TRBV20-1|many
TGCAGTGCTAGTATCGGGGGGGCCTACAATGAGCAGTTCTTC
CSASIGGAYNEQFF
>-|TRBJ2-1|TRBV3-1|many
TGTGCCAGCAGCTTGTATTCGGGGGATGAGCAGTTCTTC
CASSLYSGDEQFF
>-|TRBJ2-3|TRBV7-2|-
TGTGCCAGCAGCTTAAACCCTAGGTCGGTAGATACGCAGTATTTT
CASSLNPRSVDTQYF
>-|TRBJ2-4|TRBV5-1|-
TGCGCCAGCAGTCACGTCACGCATGACATTCAGTACTTC
CASSHVTHDIQYF
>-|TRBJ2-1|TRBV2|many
TGTGCCAGCAGTGGCACGGGGTTCGGAGGGTATGAGCAGTTCTTC
CASSGTGFGGYEQFF
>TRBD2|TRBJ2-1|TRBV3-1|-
TGTGCCAGCAGCGGGACTAGCGGGGGGGGAGAGTTCTTC
CASSGTSGGGEFF
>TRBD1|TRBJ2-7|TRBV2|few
TGTGCCAGCAGGGGGATCCGGGACAGGGGCTTCTACGAGCAGTACTTC
CASRGIRDRGFYEQYF
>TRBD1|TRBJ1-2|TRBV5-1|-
TGCGCCAGCAGCCCGGACAGGGCTGGCTACACCTTC
CASSPDRAGYTF
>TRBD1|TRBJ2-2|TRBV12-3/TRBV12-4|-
TGTGCCAGCAGTTTCGGGCAGGGGGCGATCACCGGGGAGCTGTTTTTT
CASSFGQGAITGELFF
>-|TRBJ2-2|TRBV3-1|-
TGTGCCAGCAGCCAAGGTCTTCCAGGGGTCACCGGGGAGCTGTTTTTT
CASSQGLPGVTGELFF
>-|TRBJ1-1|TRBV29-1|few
TGCAGCGCTCCGGCGTGGGGGGCCGTGACTGAAGCTTTCTTT
CSAPAWGAVTEAFF
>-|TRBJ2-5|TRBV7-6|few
TGTGCCAGCAGCCGCCTTCGGGCAGCCAAAGAGACCCAGTACTTC
CASSRLRAAKETQYF
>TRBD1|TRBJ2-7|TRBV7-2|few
TGTGCCAGCAGCTCCGGGACAGGCGTGTACGAGCAGTACTTC
CASSSGTGVYEQYF
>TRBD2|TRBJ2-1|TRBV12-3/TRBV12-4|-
TGTGCCAGCAGCCCCACTCGGGGCGGGGGGGCCGAGCAGTTCTTC
CASSPTRGGGAEQFF
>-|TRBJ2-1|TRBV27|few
TGTGCCAGCAGTTTTCAGGACTCCTACAATGAGCAGTTCTTC
CASSFQDSYNEQFF
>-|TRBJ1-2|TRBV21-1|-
TGTGCCAGCAGCAAACTGGAAAGGTACAAACCTACTAACTATGGCTACACCTTC
CASSKLERYKPTNYGYTF
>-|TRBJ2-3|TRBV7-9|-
TGTGCCAGCAGCTTAGTTCGGACCCGCGAGGGACATACGCAGTATTTT
CASSLVRTREGHTQYF
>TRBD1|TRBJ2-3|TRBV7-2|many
TGTGCCAGCAGCTTAGGGACAGGGGGCCCAGATACGCAGTATTTT
CASSLGTGGPDTQYF
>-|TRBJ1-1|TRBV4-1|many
TGCGCCAGCAGCCAAGATTACACTGAAGCTTTCTTT
CASSQDYTEAFF
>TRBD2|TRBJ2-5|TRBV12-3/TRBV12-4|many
TGTGCCAGCAGTTTCCCTAGCGGGGGGCAAGAGACCCAGTACTTC
CASSFPSGGQETQYF
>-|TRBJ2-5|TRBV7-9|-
TGTGCCAGCAGCGCTCGGGGACGGGAGACCCAGTACTTC
CASSARGRETQYF
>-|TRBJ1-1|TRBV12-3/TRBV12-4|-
TGTGCCAGCAGTTTAGGGAGGGTCGCTGAAGCTTTCTTT
CASSLGRVAEAFF
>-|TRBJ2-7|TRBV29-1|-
TGCAGCGTTGTACTGGGAGGCGAGCAGTACTTC
CSVVLGGEQYF
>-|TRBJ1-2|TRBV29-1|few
TGCAGCGTTCTGGGCCCGGGTAACTATGGCTACACCTTC
CSVLGPGNYGYTF
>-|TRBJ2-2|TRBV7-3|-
TGTGCCAGCAGCTTAGGGGGGGGCGCATCGACCGGGGAGCTGTTTTTT
CASSLGGGASTGELFF
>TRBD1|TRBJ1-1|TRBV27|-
TGTGCCAGCAGTTTAAGTCAGGGGGCTATGAACACTGAAGCTTTCTTT
CASSLSQGAMNTEAFF
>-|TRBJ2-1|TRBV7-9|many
TGTGCCAGCAGCTTACGAAGCCCGAGAAATACCTACAATGAGCAGTTCTTC
CASSLRSPRNTYNEQFF